The rows below give T cell receptor beta chains drawn from one sample of a study of long-term antiretroviral therapy in people with HIV. Only in-frame clones appear in the TCRdb table, and some are missing; sequencing was by immunoSEQ multiplex PCR. The sample contains under 30,000 clones, 90% to 95% of which appear only once. Sequences were derived from unsorted PBMCs, sampled about 5 years after starting antiretroviral therapy. The source of these receptors is a woman aged 50 to 60 with HIV. CDR3s include the opening cysteine and the closing phenylalanine or tryptophan. A D gene is named only where the DNA matches it firmly. Not every row has a clone size; where given, it reads once, few, many or a size class.

TRBV5-6	.	.	TRBJ2-7	CASSFRQASYEQYF	TGTGCCAGCAGCTTTCGACAGGCCTCCTACGAGCAGTACTTC
TRBV7-2	.	TRBD1	TRBJ1-2	CASRAGTVYGYTF	TGTGCCAGCAGAGCCGGGACAGTCTATGGCTACACCTTC
TRBV6-5	.	.	TRBJ1-5	CASSYSSSNQPQHF	TGTGCCAGCAGTTACTCGTCCAGTAATCAGCCCCAGCATTTT
TRBV2	.	.	TRBJ2-5	CASSESGTQYF	TGTGCCAGCAGTGAATCAGGAACCCAGTACTTC
TRBV14	.	.	TRBJ1-2	CASSTARVIGYTF	TGTGCCAGCAGTACCGCTCGGGTTATAGGCTACACCTTC
TRBV19	.	.	TRBJ2-7	CASSTHSYEQYF	TGTGCCAGTAGTACCCACAGCTACGAGCAGTACTTC
TRBV7-9	.	.	TRBJ2-3	CASSSGVHTDTQYF	TGTGCCAGCAGCTCAGGAGTCCACACAGATACGCAGTATTTT
TRBV25-1	.	.	TRBJ1-2	CASSRQGIGYTF	TGTGCCAGCAGCAGGCAGGGTATCGGCTACACCTTC
TRBV6-5	.	.	TRBJ2-7	CATFQGNEQYF	TGTGCCACCTTCCAGGGGAACGAGCAGTACTTC
TRBV5-4	.	TRBD1	TRBJ1-2	CASIRDSSNYGYTF	TGTGCCAGCATTAGGGACAGCAGTAACTATGGCTACACCTTC
TRBV9	once	.	TRBJ2-7	CASSVDPSLSNEQYF	TGTGCCAGCAGCGTAGACCCCTCGTTATCAAACGAGCAGTACTTC
TRBV18	.	.	TRBJ2-3	CASSPPGTDTQYF	TGTGCCAGCTCACCACCGGGGACAGATACGCAGTATTTT
TRBV29-1	.	.	TRBJ2-1	CSVVSGSYNEQFF	TGCAGCGTTGTGAGCGGCAGCTACAATGAGCAGTTCTTC
TRBV6-4	.	TRBD1	TRBJ2-7	CASSDFRGIQYF	TGTGCCAGCAGTGACTTCAGGGGGATACAGTACTTC
TRBV7-9	once	.	TRBJ2-3	CASFEGGYSDTQYF	TGTGCCAGTTTTGAAGGGGGATACTCAGATACGCAGTATTTT
TRBV27	.	.	TRBJ2-7	CASTQNPRGGEQYF	TGTGCCAGCACCCAGAATCCCAGGGGAGGCGAGCAGTACTTC
TRBV7-9	.	.	TRBJ1-4	CASSLVPQGNEKLFF	TGTGCCAGCAGCTTAGTCCCCCAGGGGAATGAAAAACTGTTTTTT
TRBV19	few	.	TRBJ1-2	CASSRPGGTPPGYTF	TGTGCCAGTAGTAGGCCCGGGGGGACCCCACCCGGCTACACCTTC
TRBV19	once	.	TRBJ2-7	CASSIGAPAVSSYEQYF	TGTGCCAGTAGTATAGGGGCCCCTGCGGTAAGCTCCTACGAGCAGTACTTC
TRBV4-1	.	TRBD1	TRBJ2-7	CASSQVGQGVVEQYF	TGCGCCAGCAGCCAAGTGGGACAGGGGGTCGTCGAGCAGTACTTC
TRBV5-1	.	.	TRBJ2-5	CASSLGDFWETQYF	TGCGCCAGCAGCTTGGGGGACTTCTGGGAGACCCAGTACTTC
TRBV5-1	.	TRBD1	TRBJ2-1	CASSLEGGRTYNEQFF	TGCGCCAGCAGCTTGGAAGGGGGCCGAACCTACAATGAGCAGTTCTTC
TRBV5-1	once	TRBD1	TRBJ2-2	CASSPGDRDVMTGELFF	TGCGCCAGCAGCCCAGGGGACAGGGACGTGATGACCGGGGAGCTGTTTTTT
TRBV28	.	TRBD2	TRBJ2-1	CASSLIAGVSYNEQFF	TGTGCCAGCAGTCTAATAGCGGGAGTATCCTACAATGAGCAGTTCTTC
TRBV19	.	.	TRBJ1-3	CASSVASARGNTIYF	TGTGCCAGTAGTGTTGCTTCGGCTAGAGGAAACACCATATATTTT
TRBV28	.	.	TRBJ1-2	CASSLTPLTGNYGYTF	TGTGCCAGCAGTTTAACCCCTTTGACAGGCAACTATGGCTACACCTTC
TRBV10-3	.	.	TRBJ2-3	CAIRDHVAYTDTQYF	TGTGCCATCAGGGACCACGTGGCCTACACAGATACGCAGTATTTT
TRBV27	.	.	TRBJ1-4	CASSSLDHEKLFF	TGTGCCAGCAGCTCCCTCGATCATGAAAAACTGTTTTTT
TRBV10-3	.	.	TRBJ2-3	CAIKMGLTDTQYF	TGTGCCATCAAAATGGGGTTAACAGATACGCAGTATTTT
TRBV7-9	.	.	TRBJ2-1	CASSLLLGNEQFF	TGTGCCAGCAGCTTACTACTAGGCAATGAGCAGTTCTTC
TRBV19	.	TRBD2	TRBJ2-3	CASSFGGGSDTQYF	TGTGCCAGTAGTTTTGGCGGGGGGTCAGATACGCAGTATTTT
TRBV7-8	once	.	TRBJ1-1	CASSMESLTEAFF	TGTGCCAGCAGCATGGAGTCCCTGACTGAAGCTTTCTTT
TRBV5-1	few	TRBD2	TRBJ2-7	CASSPGLAGVDEQYF	TGCGCCAGCAGCCCCGGGCTAGCGGGAGTGGACGAGCAGTACTTC
TRBV6-5	.	.	TRBJ1-1	CASSAAGSGTEAFF	TGTGCCAGCAGTGCCGCAGGGAGCGGGACTGAAGCTTTCTTT
TRBV19	.	.	TRBJ1-1	CASRRAVNTEAFF	TGTGCCAGTAGGCGGGCCGTGAACACTGAAGCTTTCTTT
TRBV11-2	.	.	TRBJ2-7	CASSPGQSYEQYF	TGTGCCAGCAGCCCGGGACAAAGCTACGAGCAGTACTTC
TRBV7-2	.	.	TRBJ2-7	CASSLGDGTYEQYF	TGTGCCAGCAGCTTAGGGGACGGTACCTACGAGCAGTACTTC
TRBV5-8	.	.	TRBJ1-4	CASSSRTVANEKLFF	TGTGCCAGCAGCTCCCGGACAGTCGCAAATGAAAAACTGTTTTTT
TRBV9	.	TRBD1	TRBJ2-1	CASSAGGQGAINEQFF	TGTGCCAGCAGCGCCGGGGGACAGGGGGCGATCAATGAGCAGTTCTTC
TRBV28	.	TRBD2	TRBJ2-1	CASSSGTNQNEQFF	TGTGCCAGCAGTTCCGGGACTAACCAGAATGAGCAGTTCTTC
TRBV6-6	once	.	TRBJ1-1	CASSTTGNTEAFF	TGTGCCAGCAGTACGACAGGGAACACTGAAGCTTTCTTT
TRBV2	.	.	TRBJ2-3	CASRADLAASTDTQYF	TGTGCCAGCAGGGCGGATCTAGCCGCTAGCACAGATACGCAGTATTTT
TRBV28	.	.	TRBJ1-5	CASSLSTHVKYNQPQHF	TGTGCCAGCAGTTTATCCACACATGTGAAGTACAATCAGCCCCAGCATTTT
TRBV10-3	.	.	TRBJ2-1	CAISALNEQFF	TGTGCCATCAGTGCGCTCAATGAGCAGTTCTTC
TRBV28	.	.	TRBJ1-5	CASAKGRQPQHF	TGTGCCTCAGCCAAGGGCCGTCAGCCCCAGCATTTT
TRBV7-9	.	.	TRBJ2-1	CASSDTRGYNEQFF	TGTGCCAGCAGCGATACCAGGGGATACAATGAGCAGTTCTTC
TRBV28	.	TRBD1	TRBJ1-5	CASRVTGGAQPQHF	TGTGCCAGCAGGGTAACAGGGGGAGCTCAGCCCCAGCATTTT
TRBV5-1	.	TRBD2	TRBJ2-3	CASSLAGGLAGSTDTQYF	TGCGCCAGCAGCTTGGCCGGGGGACTAGCGGGTAGCACAGATACGCAGTATTTT
TRBV7-9	.	TRBD1	TRBJ1-4	CASRHPGQTNEKLFF	TGTGCCAGCAGGCACCCGGGACAGACAAATGAAAAACTGTTTTTT